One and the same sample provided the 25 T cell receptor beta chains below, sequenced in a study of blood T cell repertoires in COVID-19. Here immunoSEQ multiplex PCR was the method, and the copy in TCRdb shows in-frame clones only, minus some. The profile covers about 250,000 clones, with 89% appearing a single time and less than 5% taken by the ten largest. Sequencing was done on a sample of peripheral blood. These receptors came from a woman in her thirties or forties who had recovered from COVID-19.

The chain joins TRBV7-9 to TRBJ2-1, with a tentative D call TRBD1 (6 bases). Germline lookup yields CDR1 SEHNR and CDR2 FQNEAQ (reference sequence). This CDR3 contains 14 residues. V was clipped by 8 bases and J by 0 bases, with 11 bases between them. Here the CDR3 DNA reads TGTGCCAGCGATGGACAGACCTCCTACAATGAGCAGTTCTTC. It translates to CASDGQTSYNEQFF.

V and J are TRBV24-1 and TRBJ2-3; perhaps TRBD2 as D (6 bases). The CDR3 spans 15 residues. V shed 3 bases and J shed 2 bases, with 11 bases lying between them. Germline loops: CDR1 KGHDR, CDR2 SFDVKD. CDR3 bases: TGTGCCACCAGTGATCTCCAGGACTACACAGATACGCAGTATTTT. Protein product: CATSDLQDYTDTQYF.

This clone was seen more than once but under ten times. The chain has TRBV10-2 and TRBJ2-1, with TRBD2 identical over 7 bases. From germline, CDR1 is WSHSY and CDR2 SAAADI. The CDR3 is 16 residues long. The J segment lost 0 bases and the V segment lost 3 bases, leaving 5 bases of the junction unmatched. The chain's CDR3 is CASSEAGRHSYNEQFF. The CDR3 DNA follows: TGCGCCAGCAGTGAAGCGGGACGCCACTCCTACAATGAGCAGTTCTTC.

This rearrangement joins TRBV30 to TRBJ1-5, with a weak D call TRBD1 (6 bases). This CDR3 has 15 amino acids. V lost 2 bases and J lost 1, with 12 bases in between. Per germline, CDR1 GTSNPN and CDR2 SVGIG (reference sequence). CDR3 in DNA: TGTGCCTGGAGTCCGACAGGTCTGAGCAATCAGCCCCAGCATTTT. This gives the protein CAWSPTGLSNQPQHF.

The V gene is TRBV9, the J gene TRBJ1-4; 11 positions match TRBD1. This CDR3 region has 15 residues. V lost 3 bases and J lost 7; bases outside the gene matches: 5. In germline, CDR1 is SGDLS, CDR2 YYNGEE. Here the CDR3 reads CASSGLGTGGEKLFF. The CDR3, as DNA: TGTGCCAGCAGCGGCCTCGGGACAGGGGGTGAAAAACTGTTTTTT.

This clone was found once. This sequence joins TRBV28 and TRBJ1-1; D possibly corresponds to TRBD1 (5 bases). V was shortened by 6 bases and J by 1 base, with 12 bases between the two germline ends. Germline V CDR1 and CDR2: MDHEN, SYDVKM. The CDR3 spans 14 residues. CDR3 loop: CASREAGPNTEAFF. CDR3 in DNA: TGTGCCAGCAGAGAAGCAGGGCCGAACACTGAAGCTTTCTTT. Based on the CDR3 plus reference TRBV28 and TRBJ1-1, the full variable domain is DVKVTQSSRYLVKRTGEKVFLECVQDMDHENMFWYRQDPGLGLRLIYFSYDVKMKEKGDIPEGYSVSREKKERFSLILESASTNQTSMYLCASREAGPNTEAFFGQGTRLTVV.

The CDR3 region is CASSMTAPGELFF. The CDR3 nucleotides read TGTGCCAGCAGTATGACTGCCCCCGGGGAGCTGTTTTTT. The chain is built from TRBV12-3 or TRBV12-4 and TRBJ2-2; no reliable D call. The CDR3 has 13 residues. Deletions cut 5 bases from V and 6 bases from J, with 10 bases between.

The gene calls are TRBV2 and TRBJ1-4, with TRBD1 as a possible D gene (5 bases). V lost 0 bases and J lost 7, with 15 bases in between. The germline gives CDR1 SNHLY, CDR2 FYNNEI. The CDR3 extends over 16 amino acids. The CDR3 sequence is CASSEARTGRGEKLFF. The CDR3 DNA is TGTGCCAGCAGTGAAGCCCGGACTGGGAGGGGTGAAAAACTGTTTTTT.

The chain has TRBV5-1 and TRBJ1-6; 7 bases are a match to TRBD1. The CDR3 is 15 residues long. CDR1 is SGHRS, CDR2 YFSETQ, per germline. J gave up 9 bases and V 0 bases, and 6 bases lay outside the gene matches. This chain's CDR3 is CASSLGDREASPLHF. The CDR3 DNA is TGCGCCAGCAGCTTGGGCGACAGGGAAGCTTCACCCCTCCACTTT.

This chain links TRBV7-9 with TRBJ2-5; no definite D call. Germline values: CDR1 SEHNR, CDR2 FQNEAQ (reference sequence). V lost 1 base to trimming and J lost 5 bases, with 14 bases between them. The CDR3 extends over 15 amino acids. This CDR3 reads CASSLGATLRETQYF. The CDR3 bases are TGTGCCAGCAGCTTAGGCGCGACACTCAGGGAGACCCAGTACTTC.

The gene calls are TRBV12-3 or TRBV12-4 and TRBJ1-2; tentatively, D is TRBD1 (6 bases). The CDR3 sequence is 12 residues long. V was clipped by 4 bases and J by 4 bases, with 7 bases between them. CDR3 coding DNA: TGTGCCAGCAGTTGGACAGTCTATGGCTACACCTTC. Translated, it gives CASSWTVYGYTF.

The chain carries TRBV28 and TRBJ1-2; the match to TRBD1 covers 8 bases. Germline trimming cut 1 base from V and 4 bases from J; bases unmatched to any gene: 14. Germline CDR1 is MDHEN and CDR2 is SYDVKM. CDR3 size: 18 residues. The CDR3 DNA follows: TGTGCCAGCAGTTTATTATCTTTTAGGACAGGGAGTCTCTATGGCTACACCTTC. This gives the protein CASSLLSFRTGSLYGYTF.

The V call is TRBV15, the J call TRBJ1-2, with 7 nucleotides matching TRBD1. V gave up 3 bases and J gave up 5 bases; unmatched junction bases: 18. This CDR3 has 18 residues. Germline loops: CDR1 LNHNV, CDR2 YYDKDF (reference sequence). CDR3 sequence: CATSSLLGPATGRYGYTF. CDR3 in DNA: TGTGCCACCAGCAGTCTCCTAGGACCCGCGACAGGGCGTTATGGCTACACCTTC. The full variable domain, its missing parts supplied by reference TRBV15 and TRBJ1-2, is DAMVIQNPRYQVTQFGKPVTLSCSQTLNHNVMYWYQQKSSQAPKLLFHYYDKDFNNEADTPDNFQSRRPNTSFCFLDIRSPGLGDTAMYLCATSSLLGPATGRYGYTFGSGTRLTVV.

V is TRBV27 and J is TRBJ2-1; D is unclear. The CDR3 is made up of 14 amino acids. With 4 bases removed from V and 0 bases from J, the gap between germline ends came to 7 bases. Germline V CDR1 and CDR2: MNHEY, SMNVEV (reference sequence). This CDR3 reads CASSSHSSYNEQFF. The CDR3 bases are TGTGCCAGCAGTTCGCATAGCTCCTACAATGAGCAGTTCTTC.

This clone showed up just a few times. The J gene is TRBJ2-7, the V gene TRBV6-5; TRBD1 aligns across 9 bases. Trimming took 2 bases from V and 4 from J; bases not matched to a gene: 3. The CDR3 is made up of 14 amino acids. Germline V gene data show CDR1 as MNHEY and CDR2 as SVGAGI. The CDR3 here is CASSYRGQGYEQYF. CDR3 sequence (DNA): TGTGCCAGCAGTTACAGGGGACAGGGTTACGAGCAGTACTTC.

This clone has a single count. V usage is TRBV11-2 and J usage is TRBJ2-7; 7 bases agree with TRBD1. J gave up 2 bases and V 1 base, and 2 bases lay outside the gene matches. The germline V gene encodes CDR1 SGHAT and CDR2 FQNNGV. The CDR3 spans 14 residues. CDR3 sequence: CASSLVDRPYEQYF. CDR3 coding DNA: TGTGCCAGCAGCTTAGTGGACAGGCCCTACGAGCAGTACTTC.

In DNA, the CDR3 is TGCGCCAGCAGTAATGACCCAGCAGGGACTGAAGCTTTCTTT. Translation gives CASSNDPAGTEAFF. The gene calls are TRBV10-2 and TRBJ1-1; maybe TRBD1 (5 bases). The CDR3 totals 14 residues. V lost 5 bases and J lost 5, with 15 bases in between. Per the germline V gene, CDR1 is WSHSY and CDR2 is SAAADI.

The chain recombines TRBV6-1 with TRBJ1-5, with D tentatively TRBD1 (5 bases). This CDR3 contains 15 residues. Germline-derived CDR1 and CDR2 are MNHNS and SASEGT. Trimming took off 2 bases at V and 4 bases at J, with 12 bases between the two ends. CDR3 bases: TGTGCCAGCAGTGAACTGGGCAGGGCTAATCAGCCCCAGCATTTT. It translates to CASSELGRANQPQHF.

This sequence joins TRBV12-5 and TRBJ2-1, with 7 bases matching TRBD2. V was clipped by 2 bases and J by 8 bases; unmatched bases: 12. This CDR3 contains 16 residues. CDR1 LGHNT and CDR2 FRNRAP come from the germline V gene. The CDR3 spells CASGLLRVSGLHEQFF. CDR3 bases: TGTGCTAGTGGTTTGCTTCGGGTTAGCGGGTTGCATGAGCAGTTCTTC.

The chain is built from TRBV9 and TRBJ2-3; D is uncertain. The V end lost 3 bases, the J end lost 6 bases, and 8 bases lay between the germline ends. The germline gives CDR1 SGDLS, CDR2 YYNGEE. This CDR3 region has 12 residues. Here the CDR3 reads CASSGRWDTQYF. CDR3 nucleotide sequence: TGTGCCAGCAGCGGGCGGTGGGATACGCAGTATTTT. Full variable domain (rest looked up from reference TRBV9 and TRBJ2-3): DSGVTQTPKHLITATGQRVTLRCSPRSGDLSVYWYQQSLDQGLQFLIQYYNGEERAKGNILERFSAQQFPDLHSELNLSSLELGDSALYFCASSGRWDTQYFGPGTRLTVL.

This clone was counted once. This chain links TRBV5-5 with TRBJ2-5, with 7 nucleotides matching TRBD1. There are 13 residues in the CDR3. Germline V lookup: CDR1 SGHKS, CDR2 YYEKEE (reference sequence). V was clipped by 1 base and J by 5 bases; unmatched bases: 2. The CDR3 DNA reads TGTGCCAGCAGCTTGACAGGGGTCGAGACCCAGTACTTC. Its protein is CASSLTGVETQYF.

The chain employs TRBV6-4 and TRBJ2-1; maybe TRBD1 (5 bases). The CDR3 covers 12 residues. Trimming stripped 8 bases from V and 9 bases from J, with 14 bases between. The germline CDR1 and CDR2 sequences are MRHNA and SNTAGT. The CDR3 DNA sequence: TGTGCCAGCGGAACAGGTGTTGCTGAGCAGTTCTTC. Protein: CASGTGVAEQFF.

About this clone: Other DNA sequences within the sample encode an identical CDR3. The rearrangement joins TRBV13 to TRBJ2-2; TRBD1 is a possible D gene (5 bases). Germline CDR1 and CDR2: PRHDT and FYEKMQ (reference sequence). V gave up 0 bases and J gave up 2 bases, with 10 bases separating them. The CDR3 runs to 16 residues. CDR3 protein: CASSLGHRRNTGELFF. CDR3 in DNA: TGTGCCAGCAGCTTAGGCCACAGGAGAAACACCGGGGAGCTGTTTTTT. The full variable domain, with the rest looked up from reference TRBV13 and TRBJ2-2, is AAGVIQSPRHLIKEKRETATLKCYPIPRHDTVYWYQQGPGQDPQFLISFYEKMQSDKGSIPDRFSAQQFSDYHSELNMSSLELGDSALYFCASSLGHRRNTGELFFGEGSRLTVL.

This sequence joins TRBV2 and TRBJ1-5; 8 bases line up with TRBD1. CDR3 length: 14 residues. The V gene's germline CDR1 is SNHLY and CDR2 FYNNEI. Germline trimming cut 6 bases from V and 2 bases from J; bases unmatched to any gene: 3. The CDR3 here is CASRPDRGNQPQHF. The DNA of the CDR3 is TGTGCCAGCAGACCGGACAGGGGCAATCAGCCCCAGCATTTT.

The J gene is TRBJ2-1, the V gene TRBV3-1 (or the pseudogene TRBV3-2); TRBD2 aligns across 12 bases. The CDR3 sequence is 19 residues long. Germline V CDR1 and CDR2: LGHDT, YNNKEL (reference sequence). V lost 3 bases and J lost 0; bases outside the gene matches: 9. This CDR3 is CASSQPRLAGDLSYNEQFF. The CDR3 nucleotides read TGTGCCAGCAGCCAGCCCCGACTAGCGGGAGACCTCTCCTACAATGAGCAGTTCTTC.